These 17 T cell receptor beta chains share one sample of origin, sequenced in a study of blood T cell repertoires in COVID-19. Here immunoSEQ multiplex PCR was the method, and the copy in TCRdb shows in-frame clones only, minus some. The sample includes about 91,000 clones, 85% to 90% of them seen just once. Sequences were obtained from peripheral blood. These TCRs come from a woman older than 75 with active COVID-19.

The genes are TRBV5-4 and TRBJ2-1, with 11 bases lining up with TRBD2. V lost 6 bases and J lost 4; bases outside the gene matches: 6. This CDR3 region has 15 residues. Germline assignment: CDR1 SGHNT and CDR2 YYREEE (reference sequence). CDR3 protein: CASKSGTSGYNEQFF. CDR3 nucleotides: TGTGCCAGCAAATCCGGGACTAGCGGTTACAATGAGCAGTTCTTC.

This chain uses TRBV28 with TRBJ2-1, with TRBD2 identical over 10 bases. Germline V gene data show CDR1 as MDHEN and CDR2 as SYDVKM. V trimming: 7 bases; J trimming: 7 bases; junction bases outside the gene matches: 7. The CDR3 runs 14 residues. CDR3 bases: TGTGCCAGCATCTCTAGCGGGAGTTGGAATGAGCAGTTCTTC. Residues: CASISSGSWNEQFF. Variable domain in full (rest from reference TRBV28 and TRBJ2-1): DVKVTQSSRYLVKRTGEKVFLECVQDMDHENMFWYRQDPGLGLRLIYFSYDVKMKEKGDIPEGYSVSREKKERFSLILESASTNQTSMYLCASISSGSWNEQFFGPGTRLTVL.

The chain recombines TRBV6-6 with TRBJ1-2, with D perhaps TRBD1 (5 bases). Germline CDR1 MNHNY, CDR2 SVGAGI (reference sequence). V lost 6 bases, J lost 8 bases, and 13 bases lay in between. CDR3 length equals 12 residues. This chain's CDR3 is CASRVLQGGYTF. CDR3 DNA sequence: TGTGCCAGCAGAGTTCTCCAGGGAGGCTACACCTTC.

The chain is built from TRBV7-2 and TRBJ2-1, with D uncertain. Germline V CDR1 and CDR2: SGHTA, FQGNSA. The CDR3 has 14 residues. V was shortened by 3 bases and J by 4 bases, with 10 bases between the two germline ends. CDR3 bases: TGTGCCAGCAGCTTGACAAGGTCGTACAATGAGCAGTTCTTC. Protein: CASSLTRSYNEQFF.

This chain connects TRBV2 to TRBJ2-1; tentatively, D is TRBD1 (6 bases). V lost 1 base and J lost 5, with 9 bases in between. Germline CDR1 and CDR2: SNHLY and FYNNEI. This CDR3 is built from 14 residues. This CDR3 reads CASSEVRTDNEQFF. The CDR3 nucleotides are TGTGCCAGCAGTGAAGTCCGGACAGACAATGAGCAGTTCTTC.

The table lists this clone with a count of one. V and J are TRBV28 and TRBJ2-7; 10 nucleotides match TRBD2. This CDR3 is built from 16 residues. V was pared by 3 bases and J by 0 bases, with 5 bases of the junction left unmatched. Germline values: CDR1 MDHEN, CDR2 SYDVKM. The CDR3 bases are TGTGCCAGCAGTTTGTTAGCGGGAGGCCTCTCCTACGAGCAGTACTTC. It specifies CASSLLAGGLSYEQYF. Supplemented by reference TRBV28 and TRBJ2-7, the full variable domain reads DVKVTQSSRYLVKRTGEKVFLECVQDMDHENMFWYRQDPGLGLRLIYFSYDVKMKEKGDIPEGYSVSREKKERFSLILESASTNQTSMYLCASSLLAGGLSYEQYFGPGTRLTVT.

This rearrangement joins TRBV5-5 to TRBJ1-2; D may be TRBD1 (6 bases). V lost 4 bases to trimming and J lost 4 bases, with 23 bases between them. Germline-derived CDR1 and CDR2 are SGHKS and YYEKEE (reference sequence). The CDR3 has 17 residues. The CDR3 region is CASSPRGDVDGPYGYTF. The CDR3 DNA reads as TGTGCCAGCAGCCCCAGGGGCGACGTCGATGGACCCTATGGCTACACCTTC.

V and J are TRBV27 and TRBJ2-2; D is undetermined. The CDR3 is 14 amino acids. Germline V lookup: CDR1 MNHEY, CDR2 SMNVEV (reference sequence). V lost 2 bases and J 7 bases, leaving 11 bases between the germline ends. CDR3 nucleotide sequence: TGTGCCAGCAGTTTAGCCCAAACCGGCGGGGAGCTGTTTTTT. The encoded protein is CASSLAQTGGELFF.

CDR3 sequence reads: CASSYSTSGETQYF. The CDR3 coding sequence is TGTGCCAGCAGTTACTCGACTAGCGGGGAGACCCAGTACTTC. The rearrangement joins TRBV6-6 to TRBJ2-5; 10 bases agree with TRBD2. The CDR3 is 14 amino acids. CDR1 and CDR2 (germline): MNHNY, SVGAGI (reference sequence). The J segment lost 5 bases and the V segment lost 0 bases, leaving 0 bases of the junction unmatched.

The chain recombines TRBV28 with TRBJ1-5, with TRBD1 matching 11 bases. The V and J ends lost 4 bases and 9 bases, in that order; junction bases with no gene match: 8. Germline CDR1 is MDHEN and CDR2 is SYDVKM. This CDR3 comprises 15 residues. This CDR3 reads CASSYWTGGAAPQHF. CDR3 in DNA: TGTGCCAGCAGTTACTGGACAGGGGGCGCGGCGCCCCAGCATTTT.

The DNA for the CDR3 is TGTGCCAGTTCACTATCAGGACTAGCGTCCGGGGAGCTGTTTTTT. Protein product: CASSLSGLASGELFF. The chain employs TRBV19 and TRBJ2-2; 9 nucleotides align to TRBD2. This CDR3 comprises 15 residues. Germline V gene sequence: CDR1 LNHDA, CDR2 SQIVND (reference sequence). J was trimmed by 6 bases and V by 8 bases; bases with no gene match: 10.

This clone appeared once. The rearrangement links TRBV3-1 (or the pseudogene TRBV3-2) to TRBJ2-7; D gene ambiguous. V lost 4 bases, J lost 6 bases, and 10 bases lay in between. Germline V lookup: CDR1 LGHDT, CDR2 YNNKEL (reference sequence). The CDR3 extends over 12 amino acids. The CDR3 here is CASSPLSGEQYF. CDR3 DNA sequence: TGTGCCAGCAGCCCCCTTTCGGGCGAGCAGTACTTC.

Here the CDR3 reads CASSLVGTAHGYTF. Written as DNA, the CDR3 is TGTGCCAGCAGCTTGGTAGGGACAGCCCATGGCTACACCTTC. V gene TRBV5-4 combines with J gene TRBJ1-2; TRBD1 agrees at 7 bases. CDR1 and CDR2 (germline): SGHNT, YYREEE (reference sequence). The length of the CDR3 is 14 residues. The V gene end was trimmed by 0 bases and the J gene end by 6 bases; junction bases not matched to a gene: 5.

The V gene is TRBV4-1, the J gene TRBJ1-5; D is unresolved. CDR1 and CDR2 (germline): MGHRA, YSYEKL. Trimming pared 0 bases from V and 4 bases from J, leaving 16 bases between. CDR3 length equals 17 residues. CDR3 loop: CASSQDLGATQNQPQHF. The CDR3 region has the DNA TGCGCCAGCAGCCAAGATCTGGGCGCGACCCAAAATCAGCCCCAGCATTTT.

The table lists this clone with a few counts. The chain has TRBV7-9 and TRBJ2-7; 10 nucleotides align to TRBD2. Unmatched junction bases numbered 7, after V lost 5 bases and J lost 3 bases. Germline CDR1 SEHNR, CDR2 FQNEAQ (reference sequence). There are 15 residues in the CDR3. In nucleotides, the CDR3 is TGTGCCAGCAGCCCCCCTAGCGGGAGCGTCTACGAGCAGTACTTC. Protein sequence: CASSPPSGSVYEQYF.

The chain has TRBV7-9 and TRBJ2-7; tentatively, D is TRBD1 (5 bases). Trimming shortened V by 0 bases and J by 5 bases, and 8 bases separated the two germline ends. Germline V gives CDR1 SEHNR, CDR2 FQNEAQ (reference sequence). The CDR3 loop spans 13 amino acids. CDR3 region: CASSLARVNEQYF. The DNA for the CDR3 is TGTGCCAGCAGCTTAGCCAGGGTGAACGAGCAGTACTTC. The variable domain in full, completed from reference TRBV7-9 and TRBJ2-7, reads DTGVSQNPRHKITKRGQNVTFRCDPISEHNRLYWYRQTLGQGPEFLTYFQNEAQLEKSRLLSDRFSAERPKGSFSTLEIQRTEQGDSAMYLCASSLARVNEQYFGPGTRLTVT.

The chain employs TRBV7-2 and TRBJ2-1; 8 bases map to TRBD2. V lost 1 base to trimming and J lost 9 bases; unmatched junction nucleotides: 11. CDR3 length: 16 residues. Germline V gives CDR1 SGHTA, CDR2 FQGNSA. For the CDR3, the DNA is TGTGCCAGCAGCTTAGTAACGGGACTAGTAACCAGTGAGCAGTTCTTC. The encoded protein is CASSLVTGLVTSEQFF.